This TCR delta chain derives from a study of Vγ9Vδ2 T cells in congenital toxoplasmosis (dated by TCRdb to about 2021). Regarding the complete study: To diagnose congenital toxoplasmosis, IgG, IgM and IgA serology, Western blot and an in-house interferon-gamma release assay were used. In this study, researchers looked at the gamma and delta chain CDR3 repertoires of sorted blood gammadelta T cells, comparing infants congenitally infected with T. gondii against uninfected infants. Sequencing of the repertoires was done on samples from infants at two time points: 2 months after birth and 1 year of age. TCR sequencing covered about 5 infected and about 11 uninfected infants at 2 months, plus 3 infected and 4 uninfected infants at 1 year. What the research found in general, with its limitations: At 1 year of age, repertoire differences between infected and uninfected infants were less clear than at 2 months. Both infected and uninfected infants showed a high prevalence of a public TRGV9 clonotype. Germline-encoded fetal-type TRDV2 CDR3 sequences seemed more prevalent in infected than uninfected 2-month-old infants, suggesting an in utero expansion footprint. At 2 months, infected infants appeared to have fewer N additions in TRGV9 and TRDV2 CDR3s than uninfected infants, particularly in TRDV2-TRDJ1 sequences. Two months was the earliest age with enough suitable sample material for TCR repertoire analysis, so newborn repertoires were not sequenced.

The same treatment, consisting of spiramycin and/or pyrimethamine plus sulfadiazine plus folinic acid, was given to the mothers of both infected and uninfected infants. All infants, both infected and uninfected, were delivered at term after more than 37 weeks of gestation. Roughly 1 mL of blood was turned into PBMCs through Lymphoprep gradient centrifugation, and the PBMCs were then cryopreserved in liquid nitrogen and sent to Belgium. After thawing, the PBMCs were labeled with Zombie NIR viability dye and stained with antibodies against CD3, TCR gammadelta, Vgamma9 and Vdelta2. CD3+ TCRgammadelta+ T cells were sorted on a FACSAria III with a mean purity of approximately 98%. For each sample, RNA was extracted from about 11,000 sorted gammadelta T cells with the RNeasy Micro Kit. Each infant was born to a mother who had been enrolled with a primary T. gondii infection during pregnancy. Peripheral blood samples from the infants were taken at an outpatient microbiology and virology center in Pavia, Italy.

cDNA was made by template-switch reverse transcription with TRGC- and TRDC-specific primers in one tube, using SuperScript II. The TRGC primer was designed so that it binds both the TRGC1 and the TRGC2 constant genes. Amplification of TRG and TRD was done with the KAPA Real-Time Library Amplification Kit, and AMPure XP beads were used for purification between steps. Index PCR with the Nextera XT Index Kit was used to add Illumina sequencing adapters. TRG and TRD amplicons were sequenced on an Illumina MiSeq with the V2 300 kit, giving 150 bp paired-end reads. In the source study's methods: Before any further analysis, FastQC version 0.11.8 was used to check read quality. Reads were aligned against the TRG or TRD reference genes from GenBank, and CDR3 sequences were constructed using MiXCR version 3.0.3. Default MiXCR settings were kept, except that 3 rather than 5 consecutive nucleotides were used to assemble TRDD gene segments. N additions, CDR3 length, J segment length and clonotype sharing between samples were calculated with VDJtools version 1.2.1. Out-of-frame CDR3 sequences and those containing stop codons were excluded from analysis. Infant repertoires were assessed for overlap with previously published fetal, cord blood and adult blood Vgamma9Vdelta2 repertoires. Public reads were reanalyzed in TCRdb with CATT, and rows carrying the same DNA were merged afterwards. These V and J calls derive from TCRdb rather than the authors' analysis. The sample contains about 600 delta-chain clones, 25% to 30% of them found a single time. 20% to 25% of the sample is taken by the ten largest.

V lost 2 bases and J lost 5 bases, and the count of bases not matched to a germline gene is 7. CDR1 GEAIGNYY and CDR2 EKD were looked up in the germline V gene. The CDR3 runs 14 amino acids, cysteine and phenylalanine included. Only the CDR3 DNA stays, 42 bases, in frame from base 1. Points on this clone: Its target antigen remains unknown. With only one base between it and a far larger clone, this is likely a read error. Other nucleotide sequences in the sample specify the same CDR3.

Sequenced input: gamma-delta T cells from blood. The chain uses TRDV2 and TRDJ1; TRDD3 aligns with 7 central bases. The J gene, absent from TCRdb, was called here by matching the DNA to germline. The sequence was obtained from a child younger than 10 born to a mother with Toxoplasma gondii infection during pregnancy, either congenitally infected or uninfected (not recorded which). The CDR3 region: CACDKVGEKDKLIF. The nucleotides are TGTGCCTGTGACAAGGTGGGGGAAAAAGATAAACTCATCTTT.